This T cell receptor (beta chain) was identified in a study of blood T cell repertoires in COVID-19. The table came from immunoSEQ multiplex PCR; TCRdb's copy has only in-frame clones and leaves some out. The table records roughly 89,000 clones, approximately 81% of them present only once. The sequenced sample was peripheral blood. The sequence was obtained from a woman aged 80 or over with acute or convalescent COVID-19.

The CDR3 protein is CASSRTRTGRYGYTF. In DNA form, the CDR3 reads TGTGCCAGCAGCCGGACTCGGACAGGGCGGTATGGCTACACCTTC. The chain uses TRBV3-1 (or the pseudogene TRBV3-2) and TRBJ1-2, with 8 bases identical to TRBD1. V was pared by 4 bases and J by 5 bases, with 9 bases of the junction left unmatched. This CDR3 spans 15 amino acids. Germline CDR1 is LGHDT and CDR2 is YNNKEL (reference sequence).